A selection of T cell receptor beta chains follows, all from one sample in a study of T cells in Graves' hyperthyroidism and ophthalmopathy. One entry per CDR3 protein results from TCRdb running MiXCR on the multiplex PCR reads. The repertoire consists of under 400,000 distinct CDR3 sequences, with roughly 13% occurring once and the leading ten covering less than 10%. Sequencing used blood. The receptor set was obtained from a woman younger than 30 with Graves' hyperthyroidism. CDR3s include the opening cysteine and the closing phenylalanine or tryptophan. The D gene is left open where the match is weak. The size entry is marked missing in some rows and otherwise reads once, few, many or a size class.

D gene	clone size	V gene	J gene	CDR3 protein	CDR3 DNA
-	few	TRBV20-1	TRBJ1-5	CSVLWGGSGNQPQHF	TGCAGTGTGTTGTGGGGGGGGAGCGGGAATCAGCCCCAGCATTTT
-	few	TRBV28	TRBJ1-2	CASSPTINYGYTF	TGTGCCAGCAGTCCCACTATAAACTATGGCTACACCTTC
TRBD1	few	TRBV18	TRBJ1-1	CASSLNQGGRTEAFF	TGTGCCAGCTCACTAAATCAGGGGGGGAGGACTGAAGCTTTCTTT
-	many	TRBV18	TRBJ2-3	CASSLQGSSTDTQYF	TGTGCCAGCTCACTTCAGGGGTCGAGCACAGATACGCAGTATTTT
-	-	TRBV20-1	TRBJ2-4	CSARAGQIGKNIQYF	TGCAGTGCTAGAGCTGGACAGATCGGCAAAAACATTCAGTACTTC
-	many	TRBV3-1	TRBJ1-3	CASSRGGVSGNTIYF	TGTGCCAGCAGCCGGGGTGGGGTCTCTGGAAACACCATATATTTT
TRBD2	-	TRBV20-1	TRBJ2-4	CSARLAGGENIQYF	TGCAGTGCTAGACTAGCGGGGGGGGAAAACATTCAGTACTTC
TRBD1	many	TRBV27	TRBJ2-7	CASPDRESYEQYF	TGTGCCTCCCCGGACAGGGAGTCCTACGAGCAGTACTTC
-	many	TRBV20-1	TRBJ2-3	CSARDLVGRGTDTQYF	TGCAGTGCTAGAGATCTCGTCGGCAGGGGCACAGATACGCAGTATTTT
-	many	TRBV6-2/TRBV6-3	TRBJ2-1	CASRDPNNEQFF	TGTGCCAGCAGAGATCCGAACAATGAGCAGTTCTTC
-	once	TRBV2	TRBJ2-5	CAGSEYGGLQETQYF	TGTGCCGGCAGTGAGTACGGGGGTCTCCAGGAGACCCAGTACTTC
TRBD2	-	TRBV5-6	TRBJ2-1	CASSDEYTSGIYNEQFF	TGTGCCAGCAGCGACGAGTATACTAGCGGGATCTACAATGAGCAGTTCTTC
-	many	TRBV20-1	TRBJ1-1	CSARSRVAAFF	TGCAGTGCTAGAAGTCGGGTCGCAGCTTTCTTT
-	many	TRBV9	TRBJ1-1	CASSATVGLNTEAFF	TGTGCCAGCAGCGCGACAGTAGGTCTTAACACTGAAGCTTTCTTT
-	many	TRBV12-3/TRBV12-4	TRBJ2-7	CASSSGTGESGRTYEQYF	TGTGCCAGCAGTTCGGGGACAGGGGAGAGCGGGAGGACCTACGAGCAGTACTTC
-	many	TRBV3-1	TRBJ2-5	CASSQGRQETQYF	TGTGCCAGCAGCCAAGGGAGACAAGAGACCCAGTACTTC
-	many	TRBV30	TRBJ1-1	CAWSGGQEGTEAFF	TGTGCCTGGAGTGGGGGGCAGGAAGGGACTGAAGCTTTCTTT
-	many	TRBV12-3/TRBV12-4	TRBJ1-2	CASTGLFDGGYTF	TGTGCCAGCACTGGCCTTTTCGACGGTGGCTACACCTTC
-	many	TRBV7-8	TRBJ2-1	CASSYRTHNEQFF	TGTGCCAGCAGCTACCGGACCCACAATGAGCAGTTCTTC
TRBD1	many	TRBV11-2	TRBJ2-7	CASSLGAGTGVHEQYF	TGTGCCAGCAGCTTAGGGGCCGGGACAGGGGTGCACGAGCAGTACTTC
TRBD1	many	TRBV9	TRBJ2-7	CASSVAGDRDYEQYF	TGTGCCAGCAGCGTAGCTGGGGACAGGGATTACGAGCAGTACTTC
-	many	TRBV6-4	TRBJ2-2	CASSDSAGYDTGELFF	TGTGCCAGCAGTGACTCGGCAGGATACGACACCGGGGAGCTGTTTTTT
TRBD1	few	TRBV30	TRBJ2-3	CAWEPGTATDTQYF	TGTGCCTGGGAGCCAGGGACAGCGACAGATACGCAGTATTTT
TRBD2	few	TRBV30	TRBJ2-5	CAWRGLAGKTQYF	TGTGCCTGGAGGGGGCTAGCGGGAAAGACCCAGTACTTC
-	many	TRBV20-1	TRBJ1-2	CSARDTGSYGYTF	TGCAGTGCTAGAGATACAGGGTCGTATGGCTACACCTTC
TRBD2	-	TRBV11-3	TRBJ2-7	CASSLGGAGAGYEQYF	TGTGCCAGCAGCTTAGGTGGGGCGGGAGCTGGCTACGAGCAGTACTTC
-	-	TRBV3-1	TRBJ1-2	CASSRWGGEDGYTF	TGTGCCAGCAGCCGTTGGGGAGGGGAGGATGGCTACACCTTC
-	many	TRBV28	TRBJ2-1	CASSSVAEQFF	TGTGCCAGCAGCTCTGTAGCTGAGCAGTTCTTC
TRBD2	many	TRBV18	TRBJ2-7	CASSRSGGYNYEQYF	TGTGCCAGCTCCCGAAGCGGGGGGTACAACTACGAGCAGTACTTC
TRBD1	many	TRBV10-3	TRBJ2-1	CAISEGQGGTSEQFF	TGTGCCATCAGTGAAGGACAGGGGGGTACAAGTGAGCAGTTCTTC
-	few	TRBV14	TRBJ2-1	CASSPGSFYNEQFF	TGTGCCAGCAGCCCCGGGAGTTTTTACAATGAGCAGTTCTTC
-	-	TRBV7-9	TRBJ2-4	CASSHPAPDREDIQYF	TGTGCCAGCAGCCATCCTGCTCCAGACAGGGAGGACATTCAGTACTTC
-	many	TRBV7-3	TRBJ1-1	CASSSYRLETDTEAFF	TGTGCCAGCAGCTCATACCGTCTGGAGACGGACACTGAAGCTTTCTTT
-	-	TRBV20-1	TRBJ1-2	CSAREEQGVYGYTF	TGCAGTGCTAGAGAAGAACAGGGAGTCTATGGCTACACCTTC
-	many	TRBV24-1	TRBJ2-1	CATSPRFRGHNEQFF	TGTGCCACCAGCCCCAGGTTTCGGGGGCACAATGAGCAGTTCTTC
-	many	TRBV6-1	TRBJ2-3	CASIQDTQYF	TGTGCCAGTATCCAAGATACGCAGTATTTT
-	many	TRBV27	TRBJ2-2	CASSTGLGTGELFF	TGTGCCAGCAGTACAGGGTTGGGGACCGGGGAGCTGTTTTTT
-	-	TRBV3-1	TRBJ2-3	CASSHQYSEDTQYF	TGTGCCAGCAGCCACCAATATTCGGAAGATACGCAGTATTTT
-	many	TRBV28	TRBJ2-6	CASSFSGAGANVLTF	TGTGCCAGCAGTTTTTCAGGGGCCGGGGCCAACGTCCTGACTTTC
-	-	TRBV7-3	TRBJ2-2	CASSPRQGPETGELFF	TGTGCCAGCAGCCCAAGGCAGGGGCCGGAAACCGGGGAGCTGTTTTTT
TRBD1	many	TRBV5-6	TRBJ2-2	CASSSGQSISGELFF	TGTGCCAGCAGCTCGGGACAGTCGATCTCCGGGGAGCTGTTTTTT
-	many	TRBV20-1	TRBJ1-5	CSATSPKADTNQPQHF	TGCAGTGCTACCTCACCCAAGGCTGACACTAATCAGCCCCAGCATTTT
TRBD1	many	TRBV28	TRBJ2-2	CASSLIRGHITGELFF	TGTGCCAGCAGTTTAATCAGGGGGCATATCACCGGGGAGCTGTTTTTT
-	many	TRBV28	TRBJ2-1	CASTRYRVAYNEQFF	TGTGCCAGCACCCGGTACAGGGTGGCCTACAATGAGCAGTTCTTC
TRBD2	-	TRBV3-1	TRBJ2-5	CASSQARAGGRETQYF	TGTGCCAGCAGCCAAGCTAGGGCGGGGGGCCGGGAGACCCAGTACTTC
-	many	TRBV15	TRBJ1-2	CATSITNYGYTF	TGTGCCACCAGCATTACCAACTATGGCTACACCTTC
-	few	TRBV6-2/TRBV6-3	TRBJ1-5	CASSSAVLSQPQHF	TGTGCCAGCAGTTCCGCGGTCCTCAGTCAGCCCCAGCATTTT
TRBD1	many	TRBV20-1	TRBJ1-2	CSAPITGGADGYTF	TGCAGTGCTCCCATAACAGGGGGCGCAGATGGCTACACCTTC
TRBD1	many	TRBV6-1	TRBJ1-2	CASSEISDRVEGYTF	TGTGCCAGCAGTGAGATAAGTGACAGGGTTGAAGGCTACACCTTC
-	-	TRBV12-3/TRBV12-4	TRBJ2-3	CASSRLDPTQYF	TGTGCCAGCAGTCGTCTAGATCCCACGCAGTATTTT
TRBD1	-	TRBV5-8	TRBJ2-1	CASSFDSRGPNEQFF	TGTGCCAGCAGCTTTGACTCCAGGGGGCCCAATGAGCAGTTCTTC
-	few	TRBV7-9	TRBJ1-3	CASSLGANLSGNTIYF	TGTGCCAGCAGCTTAGGAGCAAACCTCTCTGGAAACACCATATATTTT
-	-	TRBV6-2/TRBV6-3	TRBJ2-7	CASSRGTFPPREQYF	TGTGCCAGCAGTCGCGGGACCTTCCCTCCGAGGGAGCAGTACTTC